A single T cell receptor (beta chain) is shown here with its context. The antigen remains undetermined. These data originate in a study of T cells after posttransplantation cyclophosphamide. Broader study findings: Recipient CMV seropositivity and CMV reactivation strongly tracked TRB clonality. Donor CD8+ memory clones often dominated recipient blood repertoires at later times.

Here immunoSEQ multiplex PCR was the method, and the copy in TCRdb shows in-frame clones only, minus some. Of about 19,000 clones listed, approximately 87% are singletons. V lost 7 bases, J lost 7 bases, and 18 bases lay in between. Per germline, CDR1 SGDLS and CDR2 YYNGEE. The CDR3 has 14 residues. Peripheral blood was collected from the related graft donor on the marrow donation day. This chain links TRBV9 with TRBJ1-5; TRBD1 might be the D (5 bases). Sequences were obtained from memory CD4+ T cells sorted from blood. The origin of this receptor is a young man in good health and a related stem cell transplant donor. The CDR3 nucleotides are TGTGCCAGCGGAGGGACGTCCGCGGTCCAGCCCCAGCATTTT. This sequence encodes CASGGTSAVQPQHF.